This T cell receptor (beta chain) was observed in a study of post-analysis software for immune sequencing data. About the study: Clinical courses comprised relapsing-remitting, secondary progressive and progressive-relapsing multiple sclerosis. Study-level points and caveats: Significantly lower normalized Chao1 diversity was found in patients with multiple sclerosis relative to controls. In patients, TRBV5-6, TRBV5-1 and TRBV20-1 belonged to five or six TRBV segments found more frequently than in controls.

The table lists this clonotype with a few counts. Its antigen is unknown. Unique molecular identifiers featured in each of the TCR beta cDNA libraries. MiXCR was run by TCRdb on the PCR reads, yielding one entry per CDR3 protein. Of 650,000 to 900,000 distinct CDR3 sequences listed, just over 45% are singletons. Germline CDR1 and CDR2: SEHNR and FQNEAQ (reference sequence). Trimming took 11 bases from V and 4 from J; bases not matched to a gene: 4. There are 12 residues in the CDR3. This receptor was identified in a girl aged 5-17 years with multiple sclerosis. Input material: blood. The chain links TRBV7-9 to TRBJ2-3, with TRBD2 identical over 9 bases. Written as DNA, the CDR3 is TGTGCCGGCGGGACTAGCTCAGATACGCAGTATTTT. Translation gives CAGGTSSDTQYF.